Below, 6 T cell receptor beta chains from the same sample are listed, as sequenced in a study of CD8 T cells in Susac syndrome. An amount of RNA that ranged from roughly 0.5 to 1 ug was reverse transcribed with random hexamers. Each CDR3 protein is one row after TCRdb ran MiXCR on the immunoSEQ multiplex PCR reads. This table has hundreds of thousands of distinct CDR3 sequences, roughly 85% appearing once. The source material was CD8+ T cells from PBMCs. The receptors originated from a human donor with multiple sclerosis.

The chain combines TRBV5-1 with TRBJ2-7, with 14 bases identical to TRBD2. With V trimmed by 7 bases and J by 3 bases, 3 bases remained unmatched. Germline-derived CDR1 and CDR2 are SGHRS and YFSETQ. This CDR3 spans 14 amino acids. CDR3 nucleotides: TGCGCCAGCGGGGGACTAGCGGGAGACTACGAGCAGTACTTC. This encodes CASGGLAGDYEQYF.

The chain carries TRBV30 and TRBJ1-1, with D unresolved. The CDR3 contains 14 residues. Germline CDR1 is GTSNPN and CDR2 is SVGIG (reference sequence). Trimming cost V 2 bases and J 0 bases, with 10 bases left between them. CDR3 loop: CAWSLGHVNTEAFF. CDR3 in DNA: TGTGCCTGGAGTTTAGGCCACGTGAACACTGAAGCTTTCTTT.

The chain uses TRBV27 and TRBJ2-7, with 10 bases aligning to TRBD1. V shed 5 bases, J shed 6 bases, and the junction held 4 bases outside the gene matches. Germline-derived CDR1 and CDR2 are MNHEY and SMNVEV (reference sequence). This CDR3 has 13 amino acids. The DNA for the CDR3 is TGTGCCAGCAGTGGGGGACAGGGGAGCGAGCAGTACTTC. Residues: CASSGGQGSEQYF.

The rearrangement uses TRBV5-6 and TRBJ2-1; D uncertain. The CDR3 is 15 amino acids. From germline, CDR1 is SGHDT and CDR2 YYEEEE. V lost 4 bases to trimming and J lost 8 bases, with 19 bases between them. The CDR3 region is CASSQRGVIADEQFF. CDR3 bases: TGTGCCAGCAGCCAAAGAGGAGTTATCGCGGATGAGCAGTTCTTC.

In its sample, this clonotype was seen once. The CDR3 region is CAPNKDSNQPQHF. In nucleotides, the CDR3 is TGTGCCCCCAACAAGGACTCCAATCAGCCCCAGCATTTT. J is TRBJ1-5 and V is TRBV10-3; D call uncertain. Germline assignment: CDR1 ENHRY and CDR2 SYGVKD. V gave up 11 bases and J gave up 3 bases, with 14 bases separating them. The CDR3 is 13 amino acids.

The chain employs TRBV24-1 and TRBJ2-5, with D perhaps assigned TRBD1 or TRBD2 (5 bases each). V lost 1 base and J 7 bases, leaving 6 bases between the germline ends. This CDR3 region has 12 residues. CDR1 and CDR2 (germline): KGHDR, SFDVKD. The CDR3 is CATSDLGTTQYF. CDR3 bases: TGTGCCACCAGTGATTTAGGGACGACCCAGTACTTC.